The T cell receptor beta chain described here comes from a study of T cell changes during pregnancy in multiple sclerosis. Germline values: CDR1 SGHDN, CDR2 FVKESK. CDR3 size: 15 residues. Trimming took off 0 bases at V and 7 bases at J, with 12 bases between the two ends. Measured with immunoSEQ multiplex PCR; TCRdb has only the in-frame clones, and not every one. The sample holds 70,000 to 85,000 clones, about 90% seen once. This TCR derives from a female donor with multiple sclerosis, enrolled in a pregnancy study. This material consisted of peripheral blood, taken before pregnancy. The chain is built from TRBV14 and TRBJ1-4; D gene unclear. The CDR3 spells CASSQDLPTSEKLFF. The DNA for the CDR3 is TGTGCCAGCAGCCAAGATTTACCCACATCTGAAAAACTGTTTTTT.